The next 32 T cell receptor beta chains were all read from a single sample in a study of blood T cell repertoires in COVID-19 (dated by TCRdb to the early 2020s). Libraries were built with the immunoSEQ multiplex PCR assay. Held by TCRdb, this immuneACCESS table contains in-frame sequences only and omits some clones. Under half of the omission traces to an unresolved V gene where checked; the cause of the rest is unknown. The sample data list around 200,000 clones, and roughly 84% of these were observed just once. 1.5% to 2% of the sample rests with the top ten. The sample taken for sequencing was peripheral blood. The origin of the receptors is a man between 35 and 55 years old with active or convalescent COVID-19.

This clone has just one count. V is TRBV18 and J is TRBJ1-5; 8 bases fit TRBD1. This CDR3 is built from 14 residues. Germline-derived CDR1 and CDR2 are KGHSH and LQKENI. V was pared by 3 bases and J by 4 bases, with 2 bases of the junction left unmatched. The CDR3 here is CASSPRQGNQPQHF. In nucleotides, the CDR3 is TGTGCCAGCTCACCTAGACAGGGGAATCAGCCCCAGCATTTT.

This clone has a handful of counts. The chain links TRBV12-5 to TRBJ1-2; D uncertain. This CDR3 contains 15 residues. From germline, CDR1 is LGHNT and CDR2 FRNRAP. V was pared by 3 bases and J by 2 bases, with 13 bases between. The CDR3 loop reads CASGFDIETNYGYTF. Here the CDR3 DNA reads TGTGCTAGTGGTTTCGATATAGAGACAAACTATGGCTACACCTTC.

The chain combines TRBV30 with TRBJ2-3; no definite D call. The CDR3 loop spans 13 amino acids. Germline CDR1 and CDR2: GTSNPN and SVGIG (reference sequence). V lost 7 bases, J lost 0 bases, and 11 bases lay in between. As DNA, the CDR3 is TGTGCCTTAAAAAGCTATAGCACAGATACGCAGTATTTT. Amino acids: CALKSYSTDTQYF.

The chain joins TRBV7-6 to TRBJ1-1; perhaps TRBD1 as D (6 bases). The CDR3 is 15 amino acids. Germline CDR1 SGHVS, CDR2 FNYEAQ. V lost 1 base, J lost 4 bases, and 13 bases lay in between. CDR3 residues: CASSLGGGGATEAFF. The CDR3 DNA is TGTGCCAGCAGCTTAGGAGGCGGGGGGGCCACTGAAGCTTTCTTT.

This clone has just a few counts. The V gene is TRBV19, the J gene TRBJ1-2; D might be TRBD1 (6 bases). V lost 3 bases to trimming and J lost 4 bases, with 9 bases between them. The CDR3 is made up of 13 amino acids. Germline CDR1 LNHDA, CDR2 SQIVND (reference sequence). For the CDR3, the DNA is TGTGCCAGTAGTATCCAGGGGCCCTATGGCTACACCTTC. This gives the protein CASSIQGPYGYTF. Combining the CDR3 with reference TRBV19 and TRBJ1-2 gives the whole variable domain DGGITQSPKYLFRKEGQNVTLSCEQNLNHDAMYWYRQDPGQGLRLIYYSQIVNDFQKGDIAEGYSVSREKKESFPLTVTSAQKNPTAFYLCASSIQGPYGYTFGSGTRLTVV.

The V and J genes are TRBV5-4 and TRBJ2-7; the match to TRBD2 covers 9 bases. CDR1 is SGHNT, CDR2 YYREEE, per germline (reference sequence). The V and J ends lost 5 bases and 6 bases, in that order; junction bases with no gene match: 12. The CDR3 consists of 15 residues. The CDR3: CASRETSGGVREQYF. DNA for the CDR3: TGTGCCAGCAGGGAGACTAGCGGTGGGGTCCGCGAGCAGTACTTC.

The V call is TRBV3-1 (or the pseudogene TRBV3-2), the J call TRBJ2-7; perhaps TRBD1 as D (6 bases). Trimming took 0 bases from V and 6 from J, leaving 18 bases between them. The germline CDR1 and CDR2 sequences are LGHDT and YNNKEL (reference sequence). The CDR3 totals 16 residues. This CDR3 is CASSQDKWTAPIEQYF. In DNA form, the CDR3 reads TGTGCCAGCAGCCAAGACAAATGGACAGCCCCCATCGAGCAGTACTTC.

This chain connects TRBV29-1 to TRBJ1-1, with 9 positions matching TRBD1. The CDR3 is 15 amino acids. V gave up 4 bases and J gave up 0 bases; unmatched junction bases: 6. From germline, CDR1 is SQVTM and CDR2 ANQGSEA. The CDR3 DNA reads TGCAGCGTTGGTGGGACAGGGTACCTGAACACTGAAGCTTTCTTT. It codes for CSVGGTGYLNTEAFF.

This clone came up once. This rearrangement joins TRBV10-1 to TRBJ2-1; TRBD1 aligns across 8 bases. V lost 5 bases to trimming and J lost 4 bases; unmatched junction nucleotides: 10. CDR1 is WNHNN and CDR2 is SYGVQD in the germline V gene (reference sequence). The CDR3 loop spans 16 amino acids. CDR3 in amino acids: CASSPGPGQAYNEQFF. Here the CDR3 DNA reads TGCGCCAGCAGTCCTGGTCCGGGACAGGCTTACAATGAGCAGTTCTTC.

This rearrangement joins TRBV5-4 to TRBJ1-1; no clear D. The germline gives CDR1 SGHNT, CDR2 YYREEE (reference sequence). The CDR3 length is 12 residues. V lost 4 bases and J lost 4, with 8 bases in between. The CDR3 region is CASSPETTEAFF. CDR3 sequence (DNA): TGTGCCAGCAGCCCGGAGACCACTGAAGCTTTCTTT.

The gene calls are TRBV5-1 and TRBJ2-3, with 7 nucleotides matching TRBD2. Germline V gene lookup returns CDR1 SGHRS and CDR2 YFSETQ. This CDR3 has 15 residues. Germline trimming cut 3 bases from V and 5 bases from J; bases unmatched to any gene: 9. CDR3 protein: CASSSGTTAKDTQYF. The CDR3 nucleotides read TGCGCCAGCAGCTCCGGGACTACCGCTAAAGATACGCAGTATTTT.

V usage is TRBV13 and J usage is TRBJ2-7, with 11 nucleotides matching TRBD2. Trimming took 6 bases from V and 7 from J; bases not matched to a gene: 8. Germline V gene sequence: CDR1 PRHDT, CDR2 FYEKMQ (reference sequence). This CDR3 comprises 14 residues. CDR3 nucleotide sequence: TGTGCCAGCAGTCGTAGCGGGGGGGCCATGGAGCAGTACTTC. Its translation: CASSRSGGAMEQYF.

This clone was recorded a few times. The chain uses TRBV4-1 and TRBJ1-1, with D hard to call. Trimming cost V 1 base and J 2 bases, with 11 bases left between them. The germline V gene encodes CDR1 MGHRA and CDR2 YSYEKL. CDR3 length equals 15 residues. Here the CDR3 reads CASSQAQYGNTEAFF. In DNA form, the CDR3 reads TGCGCCAGCAGCCAAGCGCAATACGGTAACACTGAAGCTTTCTTT.

The gene calls are TRBV27 and TRBJ2-1; 7 bases are a match to TRBD2. Germline assignment: CDR1 MNHEY and CDR2 SMNVEV (reference sequence). With 2 bases clipped from V and 8 bases from J, the junction kept 9 bases outside the gene matches. This CDR3 has 15 amino acids. In DNA, the CDR3 is TGTGCCAGCAGTTTAATGGGGGGACTACGGGATGAGCAGTTCTTC. Protein sequence: CASSLMGGLRDEQFF.

V usage is TRBV28 and J usage is TRBJ1-5; 7 bases map to TRBD1. V was clipped by 1 base and J by 1 base; unmatched bases: 1. CDR3 length: 15 amino acids. The germline CDR1 and CDR2 sequences are MDHEN and SYDVKM. The CDR3, as DNA: TGTGCCAGCAGTTTATCGACAGGGAGCAATCAGCCCCAGCATTTT. Amino acids: CASSLSTGSNQPQHF.

This clone was counted once. V is TRBV19 and J is TRBJ1-2, with 9 bases aligning to TRBD1. Germline CDR1 and CDR2: LNHDA and SQIVND (reference sequence). The junction had 6 bases not matched to a gene; V was cut back by 4 bases and J by 6 bases. The CDR3 covers 14 residues. CDR3 DNA sequence: TGTGCCAGTAGTACCGGGACAGGGATGAATGGCTACACCTTC. Amino acids: CASSTGTGMNGYTF.

The chain links TRBV5-1 to TRBJ2-3; 7 bases are shared with TRBD2. This CDR3 spans 13 amino acids. Germline V gives CDR1 SGHRS, CDR2 YFSETQ. Trimming cost V 4 bases and J 6 bases; bases outside gene matches: 5. This CDR3 is CASSPLLADTQYF. The CDR3 nucleotides are TGCGCCAGCAGCCCCCTACTAGCGGATACGCAGTATTTT.

The chain joins TRBV5-1 to TRBJ2-1, with TRBD2 matching 9 bases. The CDR3 loop spans 15 amino acids. From germline, CDR1 is SGHRS and CDR2 YFSETQ. V lost 0 bases and J lost 4; bases outside the gene matches: 2. For the CDR3, the DNA is TGCGCCAGCAGCTTGGGACTAGCGGAGTACAATGAGCAGTTCTTC. Its protein is CASSLGLAEYNEQFF.

The CDR3 is CASRYTANTEAFF. The CDR3 DNA sequence: TGTGCCAGCCGATATACAGCGAACACTGAAGCTTTCTTT. This chain connects TRBV2 to TRBJ1-1; no definite D call. Looked up from germline, CDR1 is SNHLY and CDR2 is FYNNEI. V shed 8 bases and J shed 1 base, with 11 bases lying between them. This CDR3 contains 13 residues.

This rearrangement joins TRBV6-5 to TRBJ1-1, with 7 nucleotides matching TRBD1. The germline V gene encodes CDR1 MNHEY and CDR2 SVGAGI. The V segment lost 5 bases and the J segment 8 bases; nucleotides outside the gene matches: 8. The CDR3 extends over 13 amino acids. The CDR3 sequence is CASSRPGQLEAFF. DNA of the CDR3: TGTGCCAGCAGTCGACCGGGACAGCTCGAAGCTTTCTTT.

In this sample, this clone turned up a few times. V usage is TRBV3-1 (or the pseudogene TRBV3-2) and J usage is TRBJ1-5, with D possibly being TRBD1 (6 bases). Germline lookup yields CDR1 LGHDT and CDR2 YNNKEL (reference sequence). The V end was cut by 6 bases, the J end by 2 bases, with 17 bases between. The CDR3 loop spans 16 amino acids. CDR3 loop: CASSPGVRVGNQPQHF. The CDR3 DNA is TGTGCCAGCAGTCCAGGGGTCAGAGTCGGCAATCAGCCCCAGCATTTT.

The chain recombines TRBV5-1 with TRBJ1-1; D perhaps matches TRBD1 (5 bases). Trimming took off 2 bases at V and 4 bases at J, with 12 bases between the two ends. This CDR3 contains 14 residues. From germline, CDR1 is SGHRS and CDR2 YFSETQ. CDR3 nucleotide sequence: TGCGCCAGCAGCTTTTTGATCGACAGCACTGAAGCTTTCTTT. It translates to CASSFLIDSTEAFF.

The rearrangement joins TRBV5-1 to TRBJ1-1, with TRBD1 as a possible D gene (6 bases). The V and J ends lost 0 bases and 5 bases respectively, with 11 bases between them. This CDR3 contains 14 residues. Per the germline V gene, CDR1 is SGHRS and CDR2 is YFSETQ. CDR3 in amino acids: CASSLVSGETEAFF. Here the CDR3 DNA reads TGCGCCAGCAGCTTGGTATCAGGGGAGACTGAAGCTTTCTTT.

The chain recombines TRBV27 with TRBJ1-5; TRBD1 might be the D (5 bases). V dropped 6 bases and J dropped 7 bases, with 13 bases sitting between them. CDR3 size: 13 residues. The germline gives CDR1 MNHEY, CDR2 SMNVEV (reference sequence). The CDR3 sequence is CASSLQGTQPQHF. The DNA of the CDR3 is TGTGCCAGCAGCCTGCAGGGCACGCAGCCCCAGCATTTT.

This clone appeared once. A junction boundary mismatches the germline segment, possibly from a read error. The rearrangement links TRBV12-3 or TRBV12-4 to TRBJ2-1; 10 bases agree with TRBD2. The CDR3 sequence is 12 residues long. The CDR3 protein is CASSFHPGLALF. CDR3 nucleotide sequence: TGTGCCAGCAGTTTTCACCCGGGACTAGCGCTCTTC.

The chain couples TRBV7-3 to TRBJ2-2; no definite D call. CDR3 size: 16 residues. Germline values: CDR1 SGHTA, CDR2 FQGTGA. The V gene lost 6 bases and the J gene lost 0 bases, with 14 bases spanning the gap. This chain's CDR3 is CASRFVRTANTGELFF. The CDR3 bases are TGTGCCAGCAGGTTCGTGCGAACCGCGAACACCGGGGAGCTGTTTTTT.

The gene calls are TRBV5-1 and TRBJ2-5, with 8 bases identical to TRBD1. CDR3 length: 15 amino acids. V shed 2 bases and J 5 bases; nucleotides not matched to a gene: 8. Germline-derived CDR1 and CDR2 are SGHRS and YFSETQ. Here the CDR3 reads CASSFPRGQLETQYF. The CDR3 bases are TGCGCCAGCAGCTTTCCCAGGGGGCAGTTGGAGACCCAGTACTTC.

The rearrangement joins TRBV28 to TRBJ2-3; TRBD2 aligns across 10 bases. V shed 7 bases, J shed 2 bases, and the junction held 9 bases outside the gene matches. The CDR3 runs 16 residues. The germline V gene encodes CDR1 MDHEN and CDR2 SYDVKM. The CDR3 DNA reads as TGTGCCAGCAACCGGTGGACTAGCGGACCCACAGATACGCAGTATTTT. This codes for CASNRWTSGPTDTQYF.

The chain combines TRBV29-1 with TRBJ1-1; 8 nucleotides line up with TRBD1. V lost 1 base and J lost 6; bases outside the gene matches: 10. CDR1 is SQVTM, CDR2 ANQGSEA, per germline. The CDR3 has 15 amino acids. CDR3 sequence (DNA): TGCAGCGTTGAAGGTCTCCTCACAGGGGGGGCTGAAGCTTTCTTT. It codes for CSVEGLLTGGAEAFF.

The V and J genes are TRBV30 and TRBJ2-7; D remains ambiguous. Trimming took 2 bases from V and 7 from J, leaving 9 bases between them. The CDR3 runs 11 residues. Germline CDR1 GTSNPN, CDR2 SVGIG (reference sequence). In nucleotides, the CDR3 is TGTGCCTGGAGTCTAGGCTATGAGCAGTACTTC. It is translated as CAWSLGYEQYF.

This clone came up once. The gene calls are TRBV29-1 and TRBJ2-3; D not certain. The V and J ends lost 7 bases and 2 bases respectively, with 16 bases between them. Germline V gene sequence: CDR1 SQVTM, CDR2 ANQGSEA. This CDR3 is built from 14 residues. The CDR3 reads CSAEILENTDTQYF. The CDR3 nucleotides read TGCAGCGCCGAGATTCTAGAGAACACAGATACGCAGTATTTT.

The gene calls are TRBV7-3 and TRBJ2-3, with 7 nucleotides matching TRBD2. Germline V CDR1 and CDR2: SGHTA, FQGTGA. V trimming: 4 bases; J trimming: 3 bases; junction bases outside the gene matches: 10. This CDR3 is 16 amino acids long. DNA for the CDR3: TGTGCCAGCAGCTGGGGAGGGGCCGATCGGACAGATACGCAGTATTTT. It yields the protein CASSWGGADRTDTQYF.